This T cell receptor beta chain was sequenced in a study of cytomegalovirus exposure and HLA in healthy donors. Study context: HLA-typed donors were the source of around 80 million unique TCRs, which an early data release held. Study-wide results and caveats: Later findings reportedly placed an Asian-associated ancestry cluster below the approximately 620-donor mean for N-insertions. For TCR beta chains, V- and J-gene trimming was later linked to a missense DCLRE1C variant.

The PCR contained 60 Vbeta and 13 Jbeta primers. Libraries were prepared by immunoSEQ multiplex PCR; TCRdb keeps only in-frame clonotypes and omits some of them. The sample records 100,000 or so clones, about 80% being singletons. Details on this clone: Antigen: not known.

Trimming removed 4 bases from V and 6 bases from J; junction bases left unmatched: 5. Germline lookup yields CDR1 SGHRS and CDR2 YFSETQ. The CDR3 runs 14 residues. The receptor was derived from a man aged 40-55 years in good health and CMV-seropositive. The chain employs TRBV5-1 and TRBJ1-4; 8 bases are shared with TRBD1. Sequenced: PBMCs. The CDR3 DNA is TGCGCCAGCAGCCTACAGGGGGGGGATGAAAAACTGTTTTTT. It specifies CASSLQGGDEKLFF.